This T cell receptor beta chain stems from a study of T-cell memory formation after mild COVID-19. MiXCR, run by TCRdb on the 5' RACE reads, gives a single entry per CDR3 protein. The sample records about 470,000 distinct CDR3 sequences, approximately 18% being singletons. A word on this clonotype: Its antigen is not known.

Study observations and caveats: CD4+ contracting clones lay mainly in CM and EM, CD8+ ones in EMRA. Several responding clones turned up in pre-infection memory, indicating that cross-reactive memory may have taken part.

Trimming pared 2 bases from V and 2 bases from J, leaving 9 bases between. CDR3 length equals 14 residues. The sequence was obtained from an adult woman who had mild COVID-19 (a few samples of this study predate the infection). Cell type and time point are not known. The sequencing input was PBMCs or a T cell subset sorted from them (not recorded which). The rearrangement links TRBV12-3 or TRBV12-4 to TRBJ1-2; no clear D. In DNA, the CDR3 is TGTGCCAGCAGTTTATCTCGAGCGAACTATGGCTACACCTTC. This sequence encodes CASSLSRANYGYTF.